The 15 T cell receptor beta chains given below trace back to one sample, sequenced in a study of blood T cell repertoires in COVID-19 (dated by TCRdb to 2020 to 2022). Library preparation employed the immunoSEQ multiplex PCR assay. What TCRdb holds here is the immuneACCESS table cut down to in-frame rearrangements. Part of the clones is not present; checked against another copy, under half of the missing clones reflect an unresolved V gene, and the others are unexplained. The sample records approximately 150,000 clones, around nine tenths of which are singletons. The ten largest clones add up to around 5% of the sample. The material sequenced was peripheral blood. These receptors came from a human donor in a cohort sampled during active COVID-19.

V gene TRBV11-1 combines with J gene TRBJ1-1; the D is unclear. This CDR3 comprises 14 residues. CDR1 and CDR2 from the germline V gene are SGHAT and FQDESV (reference sequence). Trimming removed 4 bases at V and 2 bases at J, with 11 bases between. CDR3 DNA: TGTGCCAGCAGCTACGGGCCGGGAAACACTGAAGCTTTCTTT. Protein: CASSYGPGNTEAFF.

This chain links TRBV2 with TRBJ2-5, with 8 bases identical to TRBD1. CDR1 is SNHLY, CDR2 FYNNEI, per germline. This CDR3 spans 14 amino acids. The J segment lost 2 bases and the V segment lost 5 bases, leaving 4 bases of the junction unmatched. DNA for the CDR3: TGTGCCAGCAGTTCCGGACAGGGTCAAGAGACCCAGTACTTC. Protein product: CASSSGQGQETQYF.

The V call is TRBV11-2, the J call TRBJ2-5; D gene uncertain. The V and J ends lost 3 bases and 5 bases respectively, with 16 bases between them. The CDR3 covers 15 residues. The germline V gene has CDR1 SGHAT and CDR2 FQNNGV. Here the CDR3 reads CASSFWALSEETQYF. In nucleotides, the CDR3 is TGTGCCAGCAGCTTTTGGGCCCTAAGTGAGGAGACCCAGTACTTC.

The V and J genes are TRBV3-1 (or the pseudogene TRBV3-2) and TRBJ2-7; the match to TRBD2 covers 7 bases. In germline, CDR1 is LGHDT, CDR2 YNNKEL (reference sequence). V was clipped by 4 bases and J by 4 bases; unmatched bases: 16. The CDR3 has 17 amino acids. DNA of the CDR3: TGTGCCAGCAGCCCCAACAGAGCTCGGGGGAGGGCGTACGAGCAGTACTTC. Amino acids: CASSPNRARGRAYEQYF.

The chain is built from TRBV7-2 and TRBJ2-3, with 10 nucleotides matching TRBD1. CDR1 is SGHTA and CDR2 is FQGNSA in the germline V gene. The CDR3 runs 18 residues. J gave up 2 bases and V 1 base, and 9 bases lay outside the gene matches. The chain's CDR3 is CASSLGGQGWVHTDTQYF. CDR3 in DNA: TGTGCCAGCAGCTTAGGGGGACAGGGGTGGGTCCACACAGATACGCAGTATTTT.

The chain uses TRBV2 and TRBJ1-1, with D maybe TRBD1 (5 bases). Germline CDR1 is SNHLY and CDR2 is FYNNEI. Trimming took off 4 bases at V and 11 bases at J, with 11 bases between the two ends. This CDR3 is 11 amino acids long. The CDR3 sequence is CASSGGVWAFF. The CDR3 nucleotides read TGTGCCAGCAGTGGGGGGGTGTGGGCTTTCTTT.

The sample holds one count of this clone. The genes are TRBV19 and TRBJ2-7; TRBD1 is a possible D gene (5 bases). Per germline, CDR1 LNHDA and CDR2 SQIVND (reference sequence). Trimming left V 3 bases short and J 2 bases short, with 20 bases between. The CDR3 consists of 17 residues. The CDR3 DNA reads TGTGCCAGTAGTATCGATGGGGCGGACCCCAACCCCTACGAGCAGTACTTC. The encoded protein is CASSIDGADPNPYEQYF.

The chain is built from TRBV27 and TRBJ2-7, with no clear D. CDR1 is MNHEY and CDR2 is SMNVEV in the germline V gene (reference sequence). CDR3 length equals 11 residues. Trimming took off 6 bases at V and 4 bases at J, with 7 bases between the two ends. The chain's CDR3 is CASSRGYEQYF. CDR3 bases: TGTGCCAGCAGCAGAGGTTACGAGCAGTACTTC.

This clone was counted once. This chain connects TRBV19 to TRBJ2-1; tentatively, D is TRBD1 (5 bases). V lost 7 bases to trimming and J lost 2 bases, with 9 bases between them. Germline CDR1 LNHDA, CDR2 SQIVND (reference sequence). CDR3 length: 13 residues. CDR3 protein: CASTQGPYNEQFF. As DNA, the CDR3 is TGTGCCAGTACCCAGGGCCCCTACAATGAGCAGTTCTTC.

Regarding this clone: The same CDR3 also results from other DNA sequences found in this sample. The V gene is TRBV19, the J gene TRBJ1-5; perhaps TRBD1 as D (6 bases). Germline-derived CDR1 and CDR2 are LNHDA and SQIVND (reference sequence). The V and J ends lost 3 bases and 5 bases respectively, with 8 bases between them. CDR3 length equals 13 residues. The chain's CDR3 is CASSIRGDQPQHF. CDR3 DNA sequence: TGTGCCAGTAGTATCAGGGGAGATCAGCCCCAGCATTTT.

The rearrangement uses TRBV6-5 and TRBJ1-1; 10 bases are shared with TRBD1. V lost 8 bases and J lost 5; bases outside the gene matches: 11. Germline-derived CDR1 and CDR2 are MNHEY and SVGAGI. The CDR3 is made up of 15 amino acids. The CDR3 DNA is TGTGCCAGCTCCCCACCCGACAGGGGGCTTACTGAAGCTTTCTTT. It translates to CASSPPDRGLTEAFF.

The chain carries TRBV28 and TRBJ2-3, with 7 bases identical to TRBD1. V was clipped by 6 bases and J by 2 bases; unmatched bases: 11. CDR1 and CDR2 from the germline V gene are MDHEN and SYDVKM. This CDR3 contains 16 residues. CDR3 DNA: TGTGCCAGCAGCCACACAGGGGATCGGTTCACAGATACGCAGTATTTT. Residues: CASSHTGDRFTDTQYF.

V and J are TRBV27 and TRBJ1-1; D is perhaps TRBD1 (5 bases). The germline V gene encodes CDR1 MNHEY and CDR2 SMNVEV (reference sequence). CDR3 size: 13 residues. Trimming took 3 bases from V and 3 from J, leaving 8 bases between them. The CDR3 DNA follows: TGTGCCAGCAGTTTGTTGACAGACACTGAAGCTTTCTTT. This codes for CASSLLTDTEAFF.

The rearrangement joins TRBV29-1 to TRBJ2-5; 14 bases fit TRBD2. The length of the CDR3 is 15 residues. The germline V gene encodes CDR1 SQVTM and CDR2 ANQGSEA. V lost 6 bases, J lost 5 bases, and 8 bases stayed unmatched. Here the CDR3 reads CSVHRLAGGIETQYF. The DNA for the CDR3 is TGCAGCGTCCACCGACTAGCGGGGGGGATCGAGACCCAGTACTTC.

This clone is a singleton in its sample. The chain links TRBV28 to TRBJ1-5; the D gene is possibly TRBD1 (6 bases). CDR1 is MDHEN and CDR2 is SYDVKM in the germline V gene. The CDR3 extends over 18 amino acids. Trimming left V 7 bases short and J 1 base short, with 23 bases between. The CDR3 here is CASIVRSPGVRSNQPQHF. Written as DNA, the CDR3 is TGTGCCAGCATCGTAAGAAGTCCAGGGGTTAGGAGCAATCAGCCCCAGCATTTT. The whole variable domain, filled in from reference TRBV28 and TRBJ1-5, reads DVKVTQSSRYLVKRTGEKVFLECVQDMDHENMFWYRQDPGLGLRLIYFSYDVKMKEKGDIPEGYSVSREKKERFSLILESASTNQTSMYLCASIVRSPGVRSNQPQHFGDGTRLSIL.